The clone carrying this TCR beta chain was picked up many times. Trimming took off 3 bases at V and 2 bases at J, with 4 bases between the two ends. Germline V gene lookup returns CDR1 SGHTA and CDR2 FQGNSA. The CDR3 is 12 amino acids. TCRdb re-called clones from the PCR reads using MiXCR. The data contain 15,000 to 20,000 clones, 9.5% to 15% of them singletons. The sample comes from a study of metastatic and nonmetastatic thyroid tumors. Overall study context: Across peripheral blood and tumor or nodule tissue samples taken from malignant and benign thyroid patients, the repertoires were compared with one another.

Thyroid surgery had not been preceded by any treatment in any patient. The sequenced material came from tumor tissue. The chain is built from TRBV7-2 and TRBJ2-5; unclear D gene. This receptor was taken from a female donor with papillary thyroid cancer or a benign thyroid nodule (not recorded which). Some clones in this sample may be carry-over from other donors' samples. CDR3 nucleotide sequence: TGTGCCAGCAGCTTCCCTCAAGAGACCCAGTACTTC. Residues: CASSFPQETQYF.